Listed below are T cell receptor beta chains from one sample, sequenced in a study of early T cells in non-severe SARS-CoV-2 infection. Each CDR3 protein is one row after TCRdb ran MiXCR on the 5' RACE reads. The sample holds 80,000 or so distinct CDR3 sequences, roughly 6% seen once. Sequencing was done on a sample of whole blood. These receptor sequences come from an adult who was a healthcare worker with PCR-confirmed SARS-CoV-2 infection or an uninfected control (not recorded which). Both conserved end residues are part of each CDR3. A D gene is named only where the DNA matches it firmly. Rows give clone size only sometimes, using once, few, many, or a class for an expanded clone.

j_call clone_size v_call d_call cdr3_aa cdr3_nt
TRBJ2-1 many TRBV29-1 . CSVLAKQGVEQFF TGCAGCGTTTTAGCTAAACAGGGTGTGGAGCAGTTCTTC
TRBJ2-7 . TRBV28 TRBD1 CASSLLRGLYEQYF TGTGCCAGCAGTTTATTGAGGGGGCTGTACGAGCAGTACTTC
TRBJ1-2 . TRBV20-1 . CSASEQGPNYGYTF TGCAGTGCTAGCGAACAGGGCCCCAACTATGGCTACACCTTC
TRBJ2-2 many TRBV12-3/TRBV12-4 . CASSTTGISGELFF TGTGCCAGCAGTACCACGGGGATATCCGGGGAGCTGTTTTTT
TRBJ1-1 few TRBV3-1 TRBD1 CASSQKGRQGETEAFF TGTGCCAGCAGCCAGAAAGGTCGACAGGGAGAGACTGAAGCTTTCTTT
TRBJ2-5 . TRBV5-1 . CASSLRPRGDETQYF TGCGCCAGCAGCTTGCGCCCGCGGGGCGACGAGACCCAGTACTTC
TRBJ2-6 many TRBV6-4 . CASSTDSSGANVLTF TGTGCCAGCAGTACTGACAGCTCTGGGGCCAACGTCCTGACTTTC
TRBJ1-1 many TRBV24-1 . CATSGVNTEAFF TGTGCCACCAGTGGAGTGAACACTGAAGCTTTCTTT
TRBJ2-5 . TRBV5-1 TRBD2 CASQRGVQETQHF TGCGCCAGCCAGCGGGGGGTCCAAGAGACCCAGCACTTC
TRBJ2-7 few TRBV27 . CASQTFGTTSYEQYF TGTGCCAGCCAGACCTTCGGGACCACGTCCTACGAGCAGTACTTC
TRBJ1-5 . TRBV28 TRBD1 CASSSRDRRQPQHF TGTGCCAGCAGTTCCCGGGACAGGAGACAGCCCCAGCATTTT
TRBJ2-1 . TRBV11-2 . CVSSQVGGPRYNEQFF TGTGTCAGCAGCCAGGTGGGGGGACCCCGCTACAATGAGCAGTTCTTC
TRBJ1-1 few TRBV20-1 TRBD1 CSAPGQGNTEAFF TGCAGTGCTCCGGGACAGGGAAACACTGAAGCTTTCTTT
TRBJ1-4 few TRBV6-5 . CASSYSLATNEKLFF TGTGCCAGCAGTTACTCGTTGGCAACTAATGAAAAACTGTTTTTT
TRBJ2-7 . TRBV28 . CASSLSTGYYEQYF TGTGCCAGCAGTTTATCAACCGGGTACTACGAGCAGTACTTC
TRBJ1-5 . TRBV6-6 TRBD1 CASRDDRGPGQPQHF TGTGCCAGCAGGGACGACAGGGGGCCCGGTCAGCCCCAGCATTTT
TRBJ2-1 . TRBV12-3/TRBV12-4 . CASSLGAGLNEQFF TGTGCCAGCAGTTTGGGGGCCGGGCTCAATGAGCAGTTCTTC